These T cell receptor beta chains were read from a single sample in a study of cytomegalovirus exposure and HLA in healthy donors. The repertoire was sequenced with immunoSEQ multiplex PCR; TCRdb's copy has only in-frame clones and lacks some. The sample consists of under 150,000 clones, approximately 84% of them appearing once. Sequencing was carried out using PBMCs. Receptors were obtained from a boy between 2 and 10 years old in good health and CMV-seronegative. CDR3s include the opening cysteine and the closing phenylalanine or tryptophan. The order of the fields is V gene, J gene, clone size, D gene, CDR3 protein, CDR3 DNA. A D gene is named only where the DNA matches it firmly. Only part of the rows carry a size: once, few, many, or a class if the clone is expanded.

V: TRBV2
J: TRBJ2-2
size: -
D: TRBD2
CDR3: CGTGASGAGELFF
DNA: TGTGGTACCGGGGCTAGCGGGGCCGGGGAGCTGTTTTTT

V: TRBV6-6
J: TRBJ2-7
size: -
D: -
CDR3: CASSYFTYEQYF
DNA: TGTGCCAGCAGTTACTTCACCTACGAGCAGTACTTC

V: TRBV9
J: TRBJ2-1
size: once
D: TRBD1
CDR3: CASSVERTGVNEQFF
DNA: TGTGCCAGCAGCGTAGAACGGACAGGGGTCAATGAGCAGTTCTTC

V: TRBV10-3
J: TRBJ1-5
size: -
D: -
CDR3: CAISDSGYGNQPQHF
DNA: TGTGCCATCAGTGATTCGGGGTACGGGAATCAGCCCCAGCATTTT

V: TRBV4-1
J: TRBJ1-3
size: -
D: TRBD1
CDR3: CASSQEQGAAGNTIYF
DNA: TGCGCCAGCAGCCAAGAGCAGGGGGCGGCTGGAAACACCATATATTTT

V: TRBV5-1
J: TRBJ2-1
size: few
D: TRBD2
CDR3: CASSLMTSGRKGNEQFF
DNA: TGCGCCAGCAGCTTGATGACTAGCGGGAGAAAGGGCAATGAGCAGTTCTTC

V: TRBV19
J: TRBJ2-2
size: -
D: TRBD1
CDR3: CASTRSGGTGELFF
DNA: TGTGCCAGTACTCGGTCAGGGGGCACCGGGGAGCTGTTTTTT

V: TRBV19
J: TRBJ2-1
size: -
D: -
CDR3: CASSVQYEQFF
DNA: TGTGCCAGTAGTGTCCAGTATGAGCAGTTCTTC

V: TRBV6-5
J: TRBJ2-5
size: few
D: TRBD2
CDR3: CASSYSAGVETQYF
DNA: TGTGCCAGCAGTTACTCAGCGGGAGTAGAGACCCAGTACTTC

V: TRBV15
J: TRBJ1-6
size: -
D: -
CDR3: CATSLERLGGSPLHF
DNA: TGTGCCACCAGCCTCGAGCGTCTGGGGGGATCACCCCTCCACTTT

V: TRBV5-6
J: TRBJ1-1
size: few
D: TRBD1
CDR3: CASSPGTGGPWDTEAFF
DNA: TGTGCCAGCAGCCCTGGGACAGGGGGGCCGTGGGACACTGAAGCTTTCTTT

V: TRBV6-6
J: TRBJ1-4
size: -
D: -
CDR3: CASSYPQGQKEKLFF
DNA: TGTGCCAGCAGTTACCCCCAGGGTCAAAAAGAAAAACTGTTTTTT

V: TRBV5-4
J: TRBJ1-1
size: -
D: -
CDR3: CASSPTGWTEAFF
DNA: TGTGCCAGCAGCCCGACTGGTTGGACTGAAGCTTTCTTT

V: TRBV5-8
J: TRBJ1-3
size: once
D: -
CDR3: CASTHLGPFSGNTIYF
DNA: TGTGCCAGCACCCATTTGGGGCCGTTCTCTGGAAACACCATATATTTT

V: TRBV6-1
J: TRBJ2-1
size: -
D: -
CDR3: CASSEAEANEQLF
DNA: TGTGCCAGCAGTGAAGCCGAGGCCAATGAGCAGCTCTTC

V: TRBV6-1
J: TRBJ2-5
size: -
D: -
CDR3: CASSEYQETQYF
DNA: TGTGCCAGCAGTGAATATCAAGAGACCCAGTACTTC

V: TRBV7-6
J: TRBJ1-1
size: -
D: TRBD1
CDR3: CASSPRGVDTEAFF
DNA: TGTGCCAGCAGCCCCAGGGGGGTGGACACTGAAGCTTTCTTT

V: TRBV7-9
J: TRBJ1-3
size: -
D: -
CDR3: CSSSLDSISSGNTIYF
DNA: TGTTCCAGCAGCTTGGACAGTATAAGCTCTGGAAACACCATATATTTT

V: TRBV2
J: TRBJ2-1
size: -
D: -
CDR3: CASSEYGNEQFF
DNA: TGTGCCAGCAGTGAATACGGGAATGAGCAGTTCTTC

V: TRBV19
J: TRBJ1-5
size: once
D: TRBD1
CDR3: CASSRDRIDSNQPQHF
DNA: TGTGCCAGTAGTAGGGACAGAATCGATAGCAATCAGCCCCAGCATTTT